The sequence of this T cell receptor (beta chain) was determined in a study of blood T cell repertoires in COVID-19. Whole-study context: Italy, Spain and the United States were the sources of the convalescent and acute COVID-19 samples. PBMCs, B-cell-depleted T cells, or T cells provided the cDNA or gDNA that made up the material.

The authors' processing: Scientists estimated how many nucleated cells there were by amplifying reference gene primers. This table comes from immunoSEQ multiplex PCR, and its TCRdb copy is limited to in-frame clones, with some not included. V and J calls and clone size are given by that table; D and trimming were obtained from the DNA. The table shows fewer than 200,000 clones, with 90% to 95% occurring only once. CDR3 size: 14 residues. Trimming shortened V by 3 bases and J by 1 base, and 9 bases separated the two germline ends. Germline V lookup: CDR1 KGHSH, CDR2 LQKENI. This sequence originates from a woman aged 45-65 years with acute or convalescent COVID-19. Material: peripheral blood. The chain has TRBV18 and TRBJ1-1; D remains unclear. The DNA of the CDR3 is TGTGCCAGCTCACCGACGACAACGAACACTGAAGCTTTCTTT. It translates to CASSPTTTNTEAFF.